These 13 T cell receptor beta chains share one sample of origin, sequenced in a study of T-cell memory formation after mild COVID-19. TCRdb reanalysed the 5' RACE reads using MiXCR and keeps one entry per CDR3 protein. The data contain 550,000 to 600,000 distinct CDR3 sequences, 15% to 20% of them singletons. Sequenced input: PBMCs or a T cell subset sorted from them (not recorded which). Source of these receptors: an adult woman who had mild COVID-19 (a few samples of this study predate the infection). Cell type and time point are not known.

CDR3 amino acids: CASGQAGLRDEQFF. The CDR3 coding sequence is TGTGCCAGCGGTCAAGCGGGTCTCCGGGATGAGCAGTTCTTC. V usage is TRBV6-6 and J usage is TRBJ2-1, with D possibly TRBD2 on 6 matching bases. From germline, CDR1 is MNHNY and CDR2 SVGAGI (reference sequence). CDR3 size: 14 residues. Trimming removed 8 bases at V and 8 bases at J, with 19 bases between.

V usage is TRBV2 and J usage is TRBJ2-1; tentative D call: TRBD1 (6 bases). CDR1 SNHLY and CDR2 FYNNEI come from the germline V gene. The CDR3 contains 16 residues. With 5 bases removed from V and 10 bases from J, the gap between germline ends came to 24 bases. DNA of the CDR3: TGTGCCAGCAGTAAAACCACGGACAGCTGGGGGTGGGAGCAGTTCTTC. As protein: CASSKTTDSWGWEQFF.

This chain links TRBV6-5 with TRBJ2-2, with D possibly TRBD1 on 6 matching bases. Trimming stripped 6 bases from V and 4 bases from J, with 21 bases between. There are 17 residues in the CDR3. Germline V gene data show CDR1 as MNHEY and CDR2 as SVGAGI. The CDR3: CASSRDIGSGLTGELFF. As DNA, the CDR3 is TGTGCCAGCAGCCGGGACATAGGATCCGGTCTCACCGGGGAGCTGTTTTTT.

This clonotype showed up just a few times. The V and J genes are TRBV6-2 or TRBV6-3 and TRBJ2-1, with D possibly TRBD1 on 5 matching bases. CDR1 is MNHEY and CDR2 is SVGEGT in the germline V gene. This CDR3 region has 14 residues. V gave up 2 bases and J gave up 3 bases, with 8 bases separating them. This CDR3 reads CASSYATVYNEQFF. The DNA for the CDR3 is TGTGCCAGCAGTTACGCGACAGTCTACAATGAGCAGTTCTTC.

This CDR3 reads CASSLLPNNHNEQFF. DNA of the CDR3: TGCGCCAGCAGCTTGTTGCCGAACAACCACAATGAGCAGTTCTTC. V gene TRBV5-1 combines with J gene TRBJ2-1; D is undetermined. With 1 base removed from V and 5 bases from J, the gap between germline ends came to 13 bases. The CDR3 has 15 amino acids. Germline assignment: CDR1 SGHRS and CDR2 YFSETQ.

The chain joins TRBV30 to TRBJ2-1, with 13 positions matching TRBD2. CDR3 size: 16 residues. The germline gives CDR1 GTSNPN, CDR2 SVGIG (reference sequence). J gave up 7 bases and V 0 bases, and 6 bases lay outside the gene matches. The CDR3 DNA reads as TGTGCCTGGAGTGTACGGACTAGCGGGAGACGGAATGAGCAGTTCTTC. This translates into CAWSVRTSGRRNEQFF.

This clonotype was seen only a few times. The J gene is TRBJ1-1, the V gene TRBV20-1; D is undetermined. The CDR3 has 13 amino acids. CDR1 is DFQATT and CDR2 is SNEGSKA in the germline V gene (reference sequence). V was trimmed by 6 bases and J by 2 bases, leaving 13 bases between them. CDR3 amino acids: CSADPGRNTEAFF. The CDR3 DNA reads as TGCAGTGCCGACCCTGGGAGAAACACTGAAGCTTTCTTT.

The table lists this clonotype with a few counts. The CDR3 is CASSRGGPYSNQPQHF. CDR3 nucleotide sequence: TGTGCCAGCAGTCGAGGGGGACCTTATAGCAATCAGCCCCAGCATTTT. The chain employs TRBV7-8 and TRBJ1-5, with a tentative D call TRBD1 (6 bases). This CDR3 region has 16 residues. Trimming left V 6 bases short and J 0 bases short, with 15 bases between. CDR1 and CDR2 from the germline V gene are SGHVS and FQNEAQ.

The V and J genes are TRBV6-5 and TRBJ1-3; tentative D call: TRBD1 (5 bases). V dropped 7 bases and J dropped 3 bases, with 19 bases sitting between them. Germline V gene lookup returns CDR1 MNHEY and CDR2 SVGAGI. The CDR3 totals 16 residues. CDR3 in amino acids: CASKPRASRLGNTIYF. CDR3 bases: TGTGCCAGCAAGCCCAGGGCCTCACGCCTTGGAAACACCATATATTTT.

This clonotype was observed a few times. This chain links TRBV9 with TRBJ2-5; 10 bases are shared with TRBD1. The length of the CDR3 is 16 residues. The germline V gene encodes CDR1 SGDLS and CDR2 YYNGEE. The ends lost 0 bases at V and 7 bases at J; junction bases unmatched: 9. CDR3 residues: CASSVGDRGPQRTQYF. The CDR3 coding sequence is TGTGCCAGCAGCGTAGGAGACAGGGGGCCTCAGAGGACCCAGTACTTC.

This clonotype was seen ten or more times. The chain joins TRBV2 to TRBJ2-7; either TRBD1 or TRBD2 may supply D (5 bases each). This CDR3 is 14 amino acids long. Trimming left V 0 bases short and J 2 bases short, with 8 bases between. Germline lookup yields CDR1 SNHLY and CDR2 FYNNEI. CDR3 nucleotide sequence: TGTGCCAGCAGTGAAGCGTCGGGGCCCTACGAGCAGTACTTC. Encoded protein: CASSEASGPYEQYF.

This clonotype was detected only a few times. The V and J genes are TRBV9 and TRBJ2-7; 10 bases agree with TRBD2. This CDR3 region has 15 residues. Per germline, CDR1 SGDLS and CDR2 YYNGEE. Germline trimming cut 3 bases from V and 0 bases from J; bases unmatched to any gene: 3. DNA for the CDR3: TGTGCCAGCAGCGCACTAGCGGGACCCTCCTACGAGCAGTACTTC. Protein sequence: CASSALAGPSYEQYF.

This clonotype was seen repeatedly, ten times or more. This chain joins TRBV20-1 and TRBJ1-2; 7 nucleotides match TRBD1. Germline values: CDR1 DFQATT, CDR2 SNEGSKA (reference sequence). J was trimmed by 3 bases and V by 6 bases; bases with no gene match: 4. This CDR3 has 12 residues. This CDR3 is CSARQGDYGYTF. The CDR3 nucleotides are TGCAGTGCGAGACAGGGTGACTATGGCTACACCTTC.